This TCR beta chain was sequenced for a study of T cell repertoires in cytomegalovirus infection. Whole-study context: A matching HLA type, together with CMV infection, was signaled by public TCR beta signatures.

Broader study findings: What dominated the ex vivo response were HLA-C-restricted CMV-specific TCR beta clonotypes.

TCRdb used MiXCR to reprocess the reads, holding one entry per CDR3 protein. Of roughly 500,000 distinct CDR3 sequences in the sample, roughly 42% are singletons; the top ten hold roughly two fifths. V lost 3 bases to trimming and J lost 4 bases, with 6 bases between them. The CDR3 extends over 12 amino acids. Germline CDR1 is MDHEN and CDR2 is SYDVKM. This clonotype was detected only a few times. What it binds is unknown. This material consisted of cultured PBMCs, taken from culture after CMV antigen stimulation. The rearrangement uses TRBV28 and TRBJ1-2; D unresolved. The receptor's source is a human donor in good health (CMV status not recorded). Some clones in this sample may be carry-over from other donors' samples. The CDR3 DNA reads TGTGCCAGCAGTTTGGAACCCTATGGCTACACCTTC. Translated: CASSLEPYGYTF.